Listed below are T cell receptor beta chains from one sample, sequenced in a study of radiation and T cells in renal cell carcinoma. Profiled with immunoSEQ multiplex PCR; TCRdb holds only in-frame clones, not every one. This table holds roughly 80,000 clones, roughly 85% found once. The material was blood, obtained from a patient whose treatment included radiotherapy and nephrectomy. The receptor set was obtained from a woman aged 60-75 years with renal cell carcinoma. Each CDR3 is given without its conserved first and last residue. A D gene is named only where the DNA matches it firmly.

TRBD1,TRBV25-1,ASSRQGPYEKLF
.,TRBV4-3,ASMSGANVLT
.,TRBV6-6,ASSYSRPQETQY
TRBD1,TRBV28,AILDRVTYEQY
.,TRBV5-1,ASSPQAFLEGTEAF
TRBD1,TRBV27,ASSLTGGDTIY
.,TRBV9,ASSVDENIQY
TRBD1,TRBV4-1,ASSAWTGVNTGELF
.,TRBV28,ASSLPGQGGNTIY
TRBD2,TRBV4-1,ASSFTLAGAQETQY
TRBD1,TRBV18,ASSRRQGADTGELF
.,TRBV5-1,ASSQTRGGSEQY
TRBD2,TRBV6-4,ASNKRAGTNEQY
.,TRBV28,ASTTGYNQPQH
TRBD2,TRBV7-2,ASSRLAGQPTDTQY
.,TRBV19,ASSIQGNTDTQY
.,TRBV28,ASSFPIGQSTFSYNSPLH
TRBD2,TRBV25-1,ASSDRTSGRAGYNEQF
.,TRBV27,ASSFGYNEQF
TRBD1,TRBV5-1,ASSLGMGADRQAF
TRBD2,TRBV7-6,ASIANSGRPNNEQF
.,TRBV6-5,ASSYGRGNSPLH
TRBD1,TRBV5-6,ASSLSGTAYEQY
.,TRBV6-6,ASSYSVPQETQY
TRBD2,TRBV7-8,ASSRVRLAGETQY
.,TRBV9,ASSVMAGPMNTEAF
.,TRBV5-6,ASSLALGTEKSNYGYT
TRBD2,TRBV5-4,ASSFGAGGLRELF
TRBD1,TRBV6-5,ASSPEQGSIYGYT
TRBD1,TRBV4-3,ASSQDRGRGYGYT
TRBD1,TRBV28,ASSQGDYGYT
.,TRBV7-8,ASSLGVGSYEQY
TRBD2,TRBV30,ASPPGSSGPGEQY
.,TRBV5-4,ASSRRDSSSYEQY
TRBD2,TRBV5-8,ASSASLLAASAYEQY
.,TRBV11-2,ASSLVRPGQGYT
.,TRBV20-1,SAPRAGEQY
.,TRBV28,ASSFLRAGTNEKLF
.,TRBV5-4,ASSFEGGNTEAF
.,TRBV6-6,ASRIQGYNEQF
TRBD1,TRBV5-1,ASSFADRELIGYT
.,TRBV6-5,ASSYSRTGRYEQY
.,TRBV28,ASSSGTQPLH
TRBD1,TRBV7-6,ASSLVGRGPETQY
TRBD1,TRBV7-9,ASLTTTGSWEELF
.,TRBV28,ASRPLQGNLGYGYT
.,TRBV19,ASSLGGHNEQF
.,TRBV19,ASSMPKGLIYNEQF
TRBD2,TRBV7-8,ASSEYPGLATNEQY
.,TRBV6-4,ASSVVPISGNTIY
.,TRBV4-1,ASSRVAGTNNSPLH
.,TRBV4-1,ASSQDGGHGELF
.,TRBV5-4,ASSLFQGLSYEQY
.,TRBV19,ASSIVPGFSNQPQH